The clone carrying this T cell receptor (beta chain) came up once. V was pared by 0 bases and J by 5 bases, with 8 bases between. This CDR3 has 13 residues. CDR1 is MNHEY and CDR2 is SMNVEV in the germline V gene (reference sequence). The entry originates in a study of somatic mutations in cytotoxic T cells in rheumatoid arthritis. Clones were sequenced by immunoSEQ multiplex PCR, and TCRdb holds only the in-frame ones, with some missing. Of about 17,000 clones in the sample, about 80% were seen once. The sequence was obtained from an adult with rheumatoid arthritis. The sample taken for sequencing was CD8+ T cells sorted from blood. The chain is built from TRBV27 and TRBJ2-7, with D unresolved. CDR3 amino acids: CASSLSGFHEQYF. CDR3 bases: TGTGCCAGCAGTTTATCCGGCTTCCACGAGCAGTACTTC.